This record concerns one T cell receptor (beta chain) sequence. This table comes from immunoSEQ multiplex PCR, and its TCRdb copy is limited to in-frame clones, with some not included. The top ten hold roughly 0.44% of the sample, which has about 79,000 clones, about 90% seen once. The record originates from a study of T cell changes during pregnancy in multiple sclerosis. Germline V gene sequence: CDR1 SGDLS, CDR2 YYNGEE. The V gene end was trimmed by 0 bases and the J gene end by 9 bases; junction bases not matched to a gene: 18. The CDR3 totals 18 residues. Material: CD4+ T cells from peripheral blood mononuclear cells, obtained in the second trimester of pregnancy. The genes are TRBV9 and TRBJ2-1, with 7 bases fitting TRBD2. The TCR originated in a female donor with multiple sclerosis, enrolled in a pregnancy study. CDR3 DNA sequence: TGTGCCAGCAGCGTAGATGTGGGAGGGATAGCGGCCGCGGGTGAGCAGTTCTTC. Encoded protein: CASSVDVGGIAAAGEQFF.